The present T cell receptor beta chain was sequenced within a study of identical twins. Overall study findings and caveats: Compared with models, monozygotic twins showed more out-of-frame TCR alpha sharing.

TCRdb re-called the 5' RACE reads with MiXCR, one entry per CDR3 protein. The sample lists 700,000 to 950,000 distinct CDR3 sequences, more than 9% occurring once. This clonotype has a handful of counts. What it binds is not known. There were only healthy Caucasians among the donors. The CDR3 runs to 15 residues. The germline CDR1 and CDR2 sequences are SGHDT and YYEEEE. Trimming cost V 4 bases and J 6 bases, with 20 bases left between them. Separately, the same data were catalogued under a study of yellow fever vaccine responses in identical twins.

The V gene is TRBV5-6, the J gene TRBJ2-7, with TRBD1 as a possible D gene (5 bases). The receptor was isolated from a woman aged 18 to 35 in good health. The sequencing sample was made of PBMCs. CDR3 in DNA: TGTGCCAGCAGCCACTCAACGGGCAGGGTTGCCGAGCAGTACGTC. Amino acids: CASSHSTGRVAEQYV.